The rows below give T cell receptor beta chains drawn from one sample of a study of technical replicates of blood from several donors. Measured with immunoSEQ multiplex PCR; TCRdb has only the in-frame clones, and not every one. The sample holds more than 90,000 clones, roughly 95% seen once. Sequenced: T cells isolated from PBMCs. The source of these receptors is a human donor in good health. Both conserved end residues are part of each CDR3. Fields, in order: clone size, D gene, V gene, J gene, CDR3 DNA, CDR3 protein. D genes are given only for firm matches. Clone size, where shown, is once, few, many, or a class for clones that have expanded.

>-|TRBD1|TRBV27|TRBJ2-2
TGTGCCACCCTAGACTGGACAGGATCGAACACCGGGGAGCTGTTTTTT
CATLDWTGSNTGELFF
>-|TRBD2|TRBV5-1|TRBJ2-7
TGCGCCAGCAGCCTAGCGGGAGGTGCATCCTACGAGCAGTACTTC
CASSLAGGASYEQYF
>-|TRBD1|TRBV11-2|TRBJ2-3
TGTGCCAGCAGCGTAGGGACAGTAGATACGCAGTATTTT
CASSVGTVDTQYF
>once|-|TRBV6-6|TRBJ2-5
TGTGCCAGCAGCCCTACGGTCCAAGAGACCCAGTACTTC
CASSPTVQETQYF
>-|-|TRBV5-1|TRBJ1-1
TGCGCCAGTAGGGGTGTCGGTGAAGCTTTCTTT
CASRGVGEAFF
>-|TRBD1|TRBV5-4|TRBJ1-6
TGTGCCAGCAGCTTAGGACAGGATAATTCACCCCTCCACTTT
CASSLGQDNSPLHF
>-|-|TRBV7-2|TRBJ2-1
TGTGCCAGCAGCTTACCGGGAATAAGGAGGAATGAGCAGTTCTTC
CASSLPGIRRNEQFF
>-|TRBD1|TRBV29-1|TRBJ1-1
TGCAGCGTGAGGGACAGCATGAACACTGAAGCTTTCTTT
CSVRDSMNTEAFF
>once|TRBD2|TRBV5-6|TRBJ2-3
TGTGCCAGCAGCTCGTGGACTAGCGGGAGGCGAACAGATACGCAGTATTTT
CASSSWTSGRRTDTQYF
>-|TRBD2|TRBV11-3|TRBJ2-1
TGTGCCAGCAGCCCCAGCGGGGGTGCCTACAATGAGCAGTTCTTC
CASSPSGGAYNEQFF
>-|TRBD1|TRBV5-4|TRBJ1-3
TGTGCCAGCAGCCTGACAGGGAGTGGAAACACCATATATTTT
CASSLTGSGNTIYF
>-|TRBD2|TRBV9|TRBJ2-3
TGTGCCAGCAGCATGAGACTAGCGGGAGACGTGCCAGATACGCAGTATTTT
CASSMRLAGDVPDTQYF
>-|-|TRBV9|TRBJ2-3
TGTGCCAGCAGCCCCTGGGGCCGAGAGGCAGATACGCAGTATTTT
CASSPWGREADTQYF
>-|TRBD1|TRBV19|TRBJ1-1
TGTGCCAGTAGTTCCCTAAGACAGGGTGAAGCTTTCTTT
CASSSLRQGEAFF
>-|TRBD2|TRBV6-4|TRBJ2-2
TGTGCCAGCATGGCTAGCGGCGACACCGGGGAGCTGTTTTTT
CASMASGDTGELFF
>-|TRBD2|TRBV7-3|TRBJ2-1
TGTGCCAGCAGCTTAAGGTTAGGCGGGAGGCTATACAATGAGCAGTTCTTC
CASSLRLGGRLYNEQFF
>-|-|TRBV19|TRBJ1-4
TGTGCCAGTAGCGGTACAACTAATGAAAAACTGTTTTTT
CASSGTTNEKLFF
>-|-|TRBV4-2|TRBJ2-3
TGTGCCAGCAGCCTTAGAGAAGGGGGAGTTATTCAAGATACGCAGTATTTT
CASSLREGGVIQDTQYF
>-|-|TRBV23-1|TRBJ1-5
TGCGCCAGCAGGCCAATCTGGGGCCAGCCCCAGCATTTT
CASRPIWGQPQHF
>-|-|TRBV5-1|TRBJ2-1
TGCGCCAGCAGCCCAACGGCCCAATTCGGGGATGAGCAGTTCTTC
CASSPTAQFGDEQFF
>-|TRBD2|TRBV7-9|TRBJ2-7
TGTGCCAGCAGCTCAACCGACGGGGGGTACGAGCAGTACTTC
CASSSTDGGYEQYF
>-|TRBD1|TRBV6-6|TRBJ1-2
TGTGCCAGCAGTTACGCTACCTTTGACAGGGTTGGTGGCTACACCTTC
CASSYATFDRVGGYTF
>-|TRBD2|TRBV2|TRBJ2-1
TGTGCCAGCCAAAGCGGGAACTACAATGAGCAGTTCTTC
CASQSGNYNEQFF
>-|-|TRBV28|TRBJ1-5
TGTGCCAGCAGGGGGCCCTATAGCAATCAGCCCCAGCATTTT
CASRGPYSNQPQHF
>-|-|TRBV11-2|TRBJ2-2
TGTGCCAGCAGGGACGAGGGAAACACCGGGGAGCTGTTTTTT
CASRDEGNTGELFF
>-|-|TRBV28|TRBJ2-1
TGTGCCAGCAGTAAAATAATTCAGGGTGAAAAGTTCTTC
CASSKIIQGEKFF
>-|-|TRBV2|TRBJ2-5
TGTGCCAGCAGTGGAGAGGCTGGCGGCTACCAAGAGACCCAGTACTTC
CASSGEAGGYQETQYF
>-|-|TRBV10-1|TRBJ1-5
TGCGCATTGACACCCCGCAATCAGCCCCAGCATTTT
CALTPRNQPQHF
>-|-|TRBV6-1|TRBJ1-5
TGTGCCAGCAGTGAAGCGATTGACAACGGGGCCCAGCATTTT
CASSEAIDNGAQHF
>once|-|TRBV15|TRBJ2-3
TGTGCCACCAGCAGAGAATTGAGGGGGGGGACAGATACGCAGTATTTT
CATSRELRGGTDTQYF
>-|TRBD1|TRBV7-8|TRBJ1-5
TGTGCCAGCAGCGGGACAGCAAATCAGCCCCAGCATTTT
CASSGTANQPQHF